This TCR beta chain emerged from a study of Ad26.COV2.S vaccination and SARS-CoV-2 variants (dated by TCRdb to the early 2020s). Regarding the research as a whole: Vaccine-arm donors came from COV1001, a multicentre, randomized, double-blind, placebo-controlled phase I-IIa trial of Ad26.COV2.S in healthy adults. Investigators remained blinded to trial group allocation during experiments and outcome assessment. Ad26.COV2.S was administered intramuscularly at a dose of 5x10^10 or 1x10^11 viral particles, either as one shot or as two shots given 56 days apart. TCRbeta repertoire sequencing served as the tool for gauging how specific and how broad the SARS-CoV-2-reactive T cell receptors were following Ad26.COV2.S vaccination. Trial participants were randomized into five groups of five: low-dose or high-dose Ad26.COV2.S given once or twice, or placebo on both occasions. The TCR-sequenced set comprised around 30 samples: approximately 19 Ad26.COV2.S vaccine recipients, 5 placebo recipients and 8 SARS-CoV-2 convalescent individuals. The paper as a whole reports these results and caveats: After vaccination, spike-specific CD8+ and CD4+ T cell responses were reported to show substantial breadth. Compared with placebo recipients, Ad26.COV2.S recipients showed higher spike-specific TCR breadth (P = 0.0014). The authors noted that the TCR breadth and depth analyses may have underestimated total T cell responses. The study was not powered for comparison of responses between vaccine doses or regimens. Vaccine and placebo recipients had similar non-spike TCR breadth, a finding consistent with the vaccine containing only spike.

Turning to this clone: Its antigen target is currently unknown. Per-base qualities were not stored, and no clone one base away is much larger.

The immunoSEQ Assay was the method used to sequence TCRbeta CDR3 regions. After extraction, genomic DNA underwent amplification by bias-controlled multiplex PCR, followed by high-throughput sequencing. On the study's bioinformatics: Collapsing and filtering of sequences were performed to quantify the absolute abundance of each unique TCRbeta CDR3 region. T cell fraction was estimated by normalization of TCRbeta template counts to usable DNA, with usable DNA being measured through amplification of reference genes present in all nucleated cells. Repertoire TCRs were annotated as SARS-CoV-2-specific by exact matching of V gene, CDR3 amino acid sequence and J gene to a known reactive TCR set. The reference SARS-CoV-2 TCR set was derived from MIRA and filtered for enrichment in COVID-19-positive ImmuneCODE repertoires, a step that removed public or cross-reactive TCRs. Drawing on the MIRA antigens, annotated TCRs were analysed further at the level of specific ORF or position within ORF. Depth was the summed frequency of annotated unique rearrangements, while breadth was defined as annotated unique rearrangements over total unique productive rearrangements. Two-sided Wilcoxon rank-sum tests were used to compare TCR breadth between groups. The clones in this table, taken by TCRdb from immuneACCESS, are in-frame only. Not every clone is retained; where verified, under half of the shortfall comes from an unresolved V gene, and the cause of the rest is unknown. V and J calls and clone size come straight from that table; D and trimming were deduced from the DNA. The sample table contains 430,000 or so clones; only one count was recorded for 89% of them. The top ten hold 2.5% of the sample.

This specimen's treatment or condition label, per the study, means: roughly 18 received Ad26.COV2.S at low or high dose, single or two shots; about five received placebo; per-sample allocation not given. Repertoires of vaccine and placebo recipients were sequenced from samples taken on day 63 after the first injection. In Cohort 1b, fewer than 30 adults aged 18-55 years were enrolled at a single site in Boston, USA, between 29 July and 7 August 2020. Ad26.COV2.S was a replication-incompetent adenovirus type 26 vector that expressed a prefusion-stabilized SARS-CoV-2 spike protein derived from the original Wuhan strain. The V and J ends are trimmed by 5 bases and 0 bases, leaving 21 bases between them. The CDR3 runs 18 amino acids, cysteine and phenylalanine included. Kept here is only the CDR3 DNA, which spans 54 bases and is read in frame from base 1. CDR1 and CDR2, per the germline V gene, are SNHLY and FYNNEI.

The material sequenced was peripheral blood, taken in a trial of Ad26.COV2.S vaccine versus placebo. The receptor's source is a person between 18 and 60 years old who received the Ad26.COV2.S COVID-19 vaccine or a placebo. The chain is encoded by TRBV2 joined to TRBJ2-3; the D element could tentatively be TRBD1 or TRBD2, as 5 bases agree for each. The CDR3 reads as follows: CASSLLGERWGSTDTQYF. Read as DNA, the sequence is TGTGCCAGCAGTTTATTAGGGGAAAGGTGGGGGAGCACAGATACGCAGTATTTT.